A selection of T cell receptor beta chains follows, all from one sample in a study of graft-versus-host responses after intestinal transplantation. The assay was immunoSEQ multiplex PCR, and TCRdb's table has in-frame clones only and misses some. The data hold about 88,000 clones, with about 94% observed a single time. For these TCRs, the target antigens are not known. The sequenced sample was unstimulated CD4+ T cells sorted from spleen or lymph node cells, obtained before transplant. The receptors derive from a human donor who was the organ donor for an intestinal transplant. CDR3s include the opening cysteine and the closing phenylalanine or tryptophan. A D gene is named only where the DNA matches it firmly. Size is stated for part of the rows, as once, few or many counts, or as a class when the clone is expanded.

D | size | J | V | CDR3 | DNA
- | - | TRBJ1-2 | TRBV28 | CASRGGQVNYGYTF | TGTGCCAGCAGGGGGGGGCAGGTTAACTATGGCTACACCTTC
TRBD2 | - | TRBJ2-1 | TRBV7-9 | CASSFSGGAGNEQFF | TGTGCCAGCAGCTTTAGCGGGGGGGCGGGAAATGAGCAGTTCTTC
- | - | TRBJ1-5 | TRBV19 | CASSREFQPQHF | TGTGCCAGTAGCCGCGAGTTTCAGCCCCAGCATTTT
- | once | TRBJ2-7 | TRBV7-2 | CASSLARGISYEQYF | TGTGCCAGCAGCTTAGCGCGAGGAATCTCCTACGAGCAGTACTTC
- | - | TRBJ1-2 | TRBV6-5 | CASSYSTGSNYGYTF | TGTGCCAGCAGTTACTCTACAGGATCTAACTATGGCTACACCTTC
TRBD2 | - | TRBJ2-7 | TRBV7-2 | CASSPGLAGAEQYF | TGTGCCAGCAGCCCCGGACTAGCGGGGGCCGAGCAGTACTTC
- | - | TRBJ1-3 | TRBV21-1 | CASSKDRILGNTIYF | TGTGCCAGCAGCAAAGACAGAATATTAGGAAACACCATATATTTT
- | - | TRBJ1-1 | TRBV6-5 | CASSYNPTNTEAFF | TGTGCCAGCAGTTACAACCCAACGAACACTGAAGCTTTCTTT
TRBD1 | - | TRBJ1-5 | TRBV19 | CASSRDSVINQPQHF | TGTGCCAGTAGTAGGGACAGTGTTATCAATCAGCCCCAGCATTTT
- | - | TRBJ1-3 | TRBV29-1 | CSVAAPRGRSGNTIYF | TGCAGCGTTGCCGCCCCCCGGGGGCGATCTGGAAACACCATATATTTT
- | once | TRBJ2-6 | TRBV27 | CASSRIPGSGANVLTF | TGTGCCAGCAGCAGAATCCCGGGCTCTGGGGCCAACGTCCTGACTTTC
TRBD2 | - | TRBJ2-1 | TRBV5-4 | CASSFGLAGAVYNEQFF | TGTGCCAGCAGTTTCGGACTAGCGGGGGCCGTATACAATGAGCAGTTCTTC
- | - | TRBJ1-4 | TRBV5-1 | CASSLEGGTNEKLFF | TGCGCCAGCAGCTTGGAAGGGGGTACTAATGAAAAACTGTTTTTT
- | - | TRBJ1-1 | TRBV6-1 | CASSEFRGNGVMNTEAFF | TGTGCCAGCAGTGAATTCCGGGGGAATGGGGTGATGAACACTGAAGCTTTCTTT